Listed here are 9 T cell receptor beta chains from one sample, sequenced in a study of T cells after yellow fever vaccination. TCRdb re-called the 5' RACE reads through MiXCR, storing one row per CDR3 protein. Of about 400,000 distinct CDR3 sequences detected, 6.2% appear once; the ten largest clones hold around 16%. Sequenced material: PBMCs, taken 5 days after the yellow fever booster vaccination. Every receptor here comes from a man in his thirties or forties who received the YFV17D yellow fever vaccine.

The sample holds a few counts of this clonotype. The J gene is TRBJ1-1, the V gene TRBV3-1; unclear D gene. Germline V CDR1 and CDR2: LGHDT, YNNKEL (reference sequence). There are 15 residues in the CDR3. V was clipped by 3 bases and J by 3 bases, with 14 bases between them. The CDR3 is CASSQSDRRYTEAFF. CDR3 sequence (DNA): TGTGCCAGCAGCCAGAGCGACCGGAGGTACACTGAAGCTTTCTTT.

The chain combines TRBV20-1 with TRBJ2-1; 8 bases are a match to TRBD2. This CDR3 is built from 14 residues. The germline gives CDR1 DFQATT, CDR2 SNEGSKA (reference sequence). V gave up 6 bases and J gave up 5 bases; unmatched junction bases: 9. Here the CDR3 reads CSAGSGSRDNEQFF. Here the CDR3 DNA reads TGCAGTGCCGGAAGCGGGAGTAGGGACAATGAGCAGTTCTTC.

This clonotype was counted ten times or more. The rearrangement uses TRBV12-3 or TRBV12-4 and TRBJ2-2, with D perhaps assigned TRBD1 or TRBD2 (5 bases each). V was cut by 6 bases and J by 2 bases, with 13 bases left in between. The CDR3 loop spans 15 amino acids. CDR3 sequence (DNA): TGTGCCAGCAGCATGAGAGGGGTAAACACCGGGGAGCTGTTTTTT. Its translation: CASSMRGVNTGELFF.

At least ten counts were recorded for this clonotype. The chain recombines TRBV13 with TRBJ1-3; D is unresolved. Germline V gives CDR1 PRHDT, CDR2 FYEKMQ (reference sequence). V was pared by 5 bases and J by 4 bases, with 6 bases between. The CDR3 runs to 12 residues. The CDR3 sequence is CASSRRGNTIYF. The DNA of the CDR3 is TGTGCCAGCAGCCGGAGAGGAAACACCATATATTTT.

The chain employs TRBV27 and TRBJ2-6; D is undetermined. V was shortened by 6 bases and J by 1 base, with 19 bases between the two germline ends. This CDR3 has 18 amino acids. Germline CDR1 and CDR2: MNHEY and SMNVEV (reference sequence). The CDR3 loop reads CASSQPGHPYSGANVLTF. Here the CDR3 DNA reads TGTGCCAGCAGCCAACCGGGCCACCCCTATTCTGGGGCCAACGTCCTGACTTTC.

This clonotype came up many times. The chain joins TRBV12-3 or TRBV12-4 to TRBJ1-2; D unclear. The CDR3 loop spans 13 amino acids. V lost 6 bases and J 2 bases, leaving 10 bases between the germline ends. The DNA of the CDR3 is TGTGCCAGCAGAACGACTGGAAACTATGGCTACACCTTC. Translated, it gives CASRTTGNYGYTF.

This clonotype was counted at least ten times. The genes are TRBV23-1 and TRBJ2-5; D is uncertain. TRBV23-1 is an ORF, and what it does is uncertain. Trimming cost V 2 bases and J 1 base, with 8 bases left between them. This CDR3 has 14 amino acids. The CDR3 reads CASSQRPLQETQYF. The CDR3 DNA reads TGCGCCAGCAGTCAACGCCCGCTCCAAGAGACCCAGTACTTC.

To note about this clonotype: Just one base apart from a much larger clone, this may be a read error. The rearrangement joins TRBV5-6 to TRBJ2-1; 7 positions agree with TRBD2. Losses at the gene ends were 0 bases for V and 6 bases for J; bases not matched to a gene: 6. Germline CDR1 and CDR2: SGHDT and YYEEEE. This CDR3 comprises 15 residues. The CDR3 bases are TGTGCCAGCAGCTTGGTCGGGAGGACCTCCAATGAGCAGTTCTTC. As protein: CASSLVGRTSNEQFF.

This clonotype has more than one count but fewer than ten. The rearrangement links TRBV20-1 to TRBJ2-4; D unclear. V lost 5 bases and J lost 2, with 16 bases in between. The CDR3 is 15 residues long. Germline lookup yields CDR1 DFQATT and CDR2 SNEGSKA (reference sequence). CDR3 DNA sequence: TGCAGTGCTCAAGGGTCGTCTCGAACCAAAAACATTCAGTACTTC. As protein: CSAQGSSRTKNIQYF.